This TCR beta chain was sequenced for a study of shared clonotypes between healthy human individuals. An assay was performed, and its level was deep. Replicate PCRs from sorted subsets contained about 200 ng DNA, which is 30,000 to 35,000 T cell genomes. Using immunoSEQ multiplex PCR, the repertoire was profiled, and TCRdb retains in-frame clones only, with some absent. Here the sample spans roughly 2 million clones, about 94% being singletons. V lost 1 base to trimming and J lost 12 bases; unmatched junction nucleotides: 3. The CDR3 contains 12 residues. CDR1 and CDR2 (germline): SGHNT, YENEEA. This TCR derives from a man aged 18 to 35 in good health. Sequencing was done on a sample of naive CD4+ T cells sorted from blood. Subset noted: CD45RA+ positively selected. The V call is TRBV11-3, the J call TRBJ2-1, with TRBD2 matching 7 bases. The CDR3: CASSLGSSGQFF. CDR3 nucleotide sequence: TGTGCCAGCAGCTTAGGGTCTAGCGGGCAGTTCTTC.